A single sample gave rise to the 28 T cell receptor beta chains below, sequenced in a study of OX40 agonist ivuxolimab in advanced cancers. Data came from immunoSEQ multiplex PCR; TCRdb stores just in-frame clones and leaves some out. The top ten hold 15% of the sample, which has 25,000 to 30,000 clones, approximately 80% seen once. Material: CD4+ or CD8+ T cells sorted from blood, obtained in a trial of the OX40 agonist ivuxolimab. These receptors came from an adult with an advanced solid tumor such as melanoma, head and neck, liver or kidney cancer.

This chain connects TRBV7-9 to TRBJ1-1; TRBD1 aligns across 7 bases. Trimming at V came to 6 bases and at J to 7 bases, leaving 8 bases not matched to a gene. The CDR3 has 13 amino acids. The germline V gene has CDR1 SEHNR and CDR2 FQNEAQ (reference sequence). CDR3 loop: CASRPSGGGEAFF. The DNA for the CDR3 is TGTGCCAGCAGGCCCTCAGGGGGGGGTGAAGCTTTCTTT.

The chain uses TRBV7-7 and TRBJ2-1; a possible D gene is TRBD1 (5 bases). Trimming pared 5 bases from V and 7 bases from J, leaving 21 bases between. Germline assignment: CDR1 SSHAT and CDR2 FNYEAQ (reference sequence). This CDR3 region has 16 residues. CDR3 nucleotides: TGTGCCAGCAGCCTACATAGACAGACCAATTATAATGAGCAGTTCTTC. Translated, it gives CASSLHRQTNYNEQFF.

This clone was observed a handful of times. This chain joins TRBV13 and TRBJ2-3; 7 bases match TRBD1. This CDR3 is 14 amino acids long. Germline values: CDR1 PRHDT, CDR2 FYEKMQ (reference sequence). J was trimmed by 5 bases and V by 3 bases; bases with no gene match: 5. The CDR3 DNA reads TGTGCCAGCAGCTTGACAGGGTCCGAAGATACGCAGTATTTT. This translates into CASSLTGSEDTQYF. Based on the CDR3 plus reference TRBV13 and TRBJ2-3, the full variable domain is AAGVIQSPRHLIKEKRETATLKCYPIPRHDTVYWYQQGPGQDPQFLISFYEKMQSDKGSIPDRFSAQQFSDYHSELNMSSLELGDSALYFCASSLTGSEDTQYFGPGTRLTVL.

The chain joins TRBV29-1 to TRBJ2-1; D gene ambiguous. Germline V gene sequence: CDR1 SQVTM, CDR2 ANQGSEA. The CDR3 loop spans 12 amino acids. Trimming left V 1 base short and J 4 bases short, with 5 bases between. The CDR3 spells CSVEGQYNEQFF. CDR3 sequence (DNA): TGCAGCGTTGAAGGGCAGTACAATGAGCAGTTCTTC.

V usage is TRBV11-2 and J usage is TRBJ1-2; D is undetermined. Trimming stripped 5 bases from V and 5 bases from J, with 30 bases between. The CDR3 sequence is 19 residues long. Germline V gene sequence: CDR1 SGHAT, CDR2 FQNNGV. Here the CDR3 reads CASSPFGRAGHFPGYGYTF. The DNA of the CDR3 is TGTGCCAGCAGCCCGTTTGGTAGGGCAGGCCACTTCCCTGGGTATGGCTACACCTTC.

This chain uses TRBV6-1 with TRBJ2-2; D unclear. CDR3 length: 14 residues. Germline CDR1 is MNHNS and CDR2 is SASEGT. Trimming cost V 1 base and J 2 bases, with 5 bases left between them. CDR3 bases: TGTGCCAGCAGTGAAGACAGAAACACCGGGGAGCTGTTTTTT. Amino acids: CASSEDRNTGELFF.

The rearrangement links TRBV7-2 to TRBJ1-6, with D uncertain. The CDR3 is made up of 15 amino acids. Trimming left V 5 bases short and J 4 bases short, with 12 bases between. CDR1 and CDR2 from the germline V gene are SGHTA and FQGNSA. The CDR3 loop is CASSQDSGYNSPLHF. CDR3 sequence (DNA): TGTGCCAGCAGCCAAGATTCCGGTTATAATTCACCCCTCCACTTT.

The V gene is TRBV6-5, the J gene TRBJ2-3; 8 bases are a match to TRBD2. Germline values: CDR1 MNHEY, CDR2 SVGAGI. V was pared by 5 bases and J by 4 bases, with 5 bases of the junction left unmatched. CDR3 length: 14 residues. In nucleotides, the CDR3 is TGTGCCAGCAGTCTGCGGGGGGAGGCAGATACGCAGTATTTT. This sequence encodes CASSLRGEADTQYF.

The chain is built from TRBV5-1 and TRBJ1-1; D possibly corresponds to TRBD1 (6 bases). The length of the CDR3 is 18 residues. V gave up 0 bases and J gave up 1 base, with 19 bases separating them. Per the germline V gene, CDR1 is SGHRS and CDR2 is YFSETQ. The CDR3 DNA follows: TGCGCCAGCAGCTTGGCCAGACGGGGGGCGCCCCGGAACACTGAAGCTTTCTTT. Protein product: CASSLARRGAPRNTEAFF.

The chain couples TRBV7-9 to TRBJ2-1; TRBD1 matches at 9 bases. V was clipped by 4 bases and J by 1 base; unmatched bases: 11. Germline V gene data show CDR1 as SEHNR and CDR2 as FQNEAQ (reference sequence). The CDR3 length is 18 residues. The CDR3, as DNA: TGTGCCAGCAGCTCCACAAGGGGACAGGGACCTTCCTACAATGAGCAGTTCTTC. Protein sequence: CASSSTRGQGPSYNEQFF.

The gene calls are TRBV5-1 and TRBJ1-1; D is perhaps TRBD1 (5 bases). The CDR3 consists of 15 residues. Germline CDR1 is SGHRS and CDR2 is YFSETQ. V gave up 4 bases and J gave up 3 bases, with 16 bases separating them. The CDR3 DNA is TGCGCCAGCAGCCATATCGCCGACAGATACACTGAAGCTTTCTTT. Its translation: CASSHIADRYTEAFF.

This clone was observed once. The rearrangement joins TRBV15 to TRBJ2-5; D remains ambiguous. The length of the CDR3 is 15 residues. CDR1 and CDR2 from the germline V gene are LNHNV and YYDKDF (reference sequence). The V and J ends lost 5 bases and 2 bases respectively, with 15 bases between them. The CDR3 is CATSLTAAQQETQYF. The CDR3 DNA reads TGTGCCACCAGCTTGACGGCGGCGCAGCAAGAGACCCAGTACTTC.

The chain is built from TRBV5-5 and TRBJ1-1; D remains ambiguous. The CDR3 totals 15 residues. The V end was cut by 6 bases, the J end by 3 bases, with 18 bases between. CDR1 is SGHKS, CDR2 YYEKEE, per germline (reference sequence). The CDR3 DNA follows: TGTGCCAGCACCTTTTGGCCGTCGGGCGACACTGAAGCTTTCTTT. It specifies CASTFWPSGDTEAFF.

The rearrangement uses TRBV5-1 and TRBJ2-6; D is possibly TRBD1 or TRBD2 (5 bases each). CDR1 is SGHRS and CDR2 is YFSETQ in the germline V gene. The CDR3 is 12 residues long. V lost 3 bases, J lost 10 bases, and 8 bases lay in between. CDR3 sequence reads: CASSWDHNVLTF. The CDR3 DNA is TGCGCCAGCAGCTGGGACCATAACGTCCTGACTTTC.

The table lists this clone with a count of one. The chain joins TRBV19 to TRBJ1-2; a possible D gene is TRBD1 (5 bases). The germline V gene encodes CDR1 LNHDA and CDR2 SQIVND (reference sequence). This CDR3 is 17 amino acids long. V shed 1 base and J shed 2 bases, with 17 bases lying between them. DNA of the CDR3: TGTGCCAGTAGTATAGCCCCGTGGGACCTCCTGAACTATGGCTACACCTTC. Translating it yields CASSIAPWDLLNYGYTF.

The chain combines TRBV4-2 with TRBJ1-2; 7 bases map to TRBD1. CDR1 LGHNA and CDR2 YNFKEQ come from the germline V gene. The CDR3 consists of 22 residues. J lost 2 bases, V lost 0 bases, and 24 bases had no gene match. In DNA form, the CDR3 reads TGTGCCAGCAGCCAAGACGTGGTAAACTCAGGGGGGACATTGATTTCAAACTATGGCTACACCTTC. This encodes CASSQDVVNSGGTLISNYGYTF.

The chain employs TRBV18 and TRBJ1-1; D is perhaps TRBD1 (5 bases). Germline CDR1 is KGHSH and CDR2 is LQKENI. Trimming pared 9 bases from V and 1 base from J, leaving 12 bases between. The CDR3 has 13 residues. CDR3 sequence reads: CASQGARNTEAFF. The CDR3 DNA reads TGTGCCAGTCAGGGCGCCCGGAACACTGAAGCTTTCTTT.

The chain has TRBV6-5 and TRBJ1-2; no definite D call. The CDR3 sequence is 13 residues long. Between the trimmed V and J ends, which lost 0 bases and 3 bases, there was a span of 5 bases. CDR1 and CDR2 (germline): MNHEY, SVGAGI. CDR3 DNA sequence: TGTGCCAGCAGTTACTCAACAGACTATGGCTACACCTTC. The encoded protein is CASSYSTDYGYTF.

Comment on this clone: The germline gene is not matched at one end of the junction; a read error may be the cause. The same CDR3 is also encoded by other DNA sequences in this sample. The V gene is TRBV2, the J gene TRBJ2-7; 8 bases map to TRBD1. CDR3 length equals 15 residues. Germline loops: CDR1 SNHLY, CDR2 FYNNEI. The CDR3 coding sequence is TGCGCCAGCATTTTTGGTGGACAGGGCTCCTACGAGCAGTACTTC. Translation gives CASIFGGQGSYEQYF.

V and J are TRBV28 and TRBJ1-5, with a weak D call TRBD1 (5 bases). Looked up from germline, CDR1 is MDHEN and CDR2 is SYDVKM. This CDR3 has 16 residues. The V end was cut by 3 bases, the J end by 1 base, with 13 bases between. Here the CDR3 DNA reads TGTGCCAGCAGTTTTCTGGGTCAGGGAAGCAATCAGCCCCAGCATTTT. Its translation is CASSFLGQGSNQPQHF.

The chain employs TRBV28 and TRBJ2-7, with D unresolved. The CDR3 loop spans 10 amino acids. V lost 5 bases to trimming and J lost 3 bases, with 2 bases between them. Germline values: CDR1 MDHEN, CDR2 SYDVKM. CDR3 protein: CASSRYEQYF. CDR3 DNA: TGTGCCAGCAGTCGCTACGAGCAGTACTTC.

The genes are TRBV5-5 and TRBJ1-6; D call uncertain. Per germline, CDR1 SGHKS and CDR2 YYEKEE (reference sequence). V lost 2 bases to trimming and J lost 2 bases, with 2 bases between them. This CDR3 is built from 13 residues. The CDR3: CASSFAYNSPLHF. CDR3 bases: TGTGCCAGCAGCTTCGCCTATAATTCACCCCTCCACTTT.

The gene calls are TRBV5-1 and TRBJ2-1, with 7 nucleotides matching TRBD2. With 0 bases clipped from V and 2 bases from J, the junction kept 8 bases outside the gene matches. The germline gives CDR1 SGHRS, CDR2 YFSETQ. This CDR3 is built from 17 residues. The CDR3 here is CASSLDLGRRTYNEQFF. The CDR3 DNA is TGCGCCAGCAGCTTGGACCTCGGGAGGCGAACCTACAATGAGCAGTTCTTC. Variable domain in full (rest from reference TRBV5-1 and TRBJ2-1): KAGVTQTPRYLIKTRGQQVTLSCSPISGHRSVSWYQQTPGQGLQFLFEYFSETQRNKGNFPGRFSGRQFSNSRSEMNVSTLELGDSALYLCASSLDLGRRTYNEQFFGPGTRLTVL.

The chain carries TRBV7-8 and TRBJ1-1; TRBD1 aligns across 12 bases. J was trimmed by 3 bases and V by 7 bases; bases with no gene match: 9. CDR3 size: 16 residues. From germline, CDR1 is SGHVS and CDR2 FQNEAQ. CDR3 DNA sequence: TGTGCCAGCATCAGCGGGACAGGGGGCCAGGACACTGAAGCTTTCTTT. It codes for CASISGTGGQDTEAFF.

The genes are TRBV19 and TRBJ2-3; possible D gene TRBD2, 5 bases. Germline loops: CDR1 LNHDA, CDR2 SQIVND (reference sequence). Trimming removed 3 bases from V and 2 bases from J, with 9 bases in between. The CDR3 consists of 14 residues. CDR3 sequence: CASSIPGYTDTQYF. The CDR3 DNA reads as TGTGCCAGTAGTATCCCGGGATACACAGATACGCAGTATTTT.

CDR3 nucleotides: TGTGCCAGCACAACCTCTGACAGGGGACCTATGAACTATGGCTACACCTTC. Translating gives CASTTSDRGPMNYGYTF. The chain employs TRBV7-9 and TRBJ1-2; 8 nucleotides align to TRBD1. V was pared by 7 bases and J by 2 bases, with 15 bases of the junction left unmatched. The CDR3 extends over 17 amino acids. The V gene's germline CDR1 is SEHNR and CDR2 FQNEAQ (reference sequence).

The J gene is TRBJ2-1, the V gene TRBV7-2, with 9 bases aligning to TRBD2. With V trimmed by 5 bases and J by 6 bases, 8 bases remained unmatched. The CDR3 runs to 15 residues. The germline gives CDR1 SGHTA, CDR2 FQGNSA. The CDR3 DNA reads as TGTGCCAGCAGCCGCGGTGGTAGCGGGGGCAATGAGCAGTTCTTC. Encoded protein: CASSRGGSGGNEQFF.

CDR3 residues: CASKTGSSYNSPLHF. The CDR3 bases are TGTGCCAGCAAGACAGGGAGCTCCTATAATTCACCCCTCCACTTT. The chain uses TRBV2 and TRBJ1-6; 7 bases fit TRBD1. The CDR3 length is 15 residues. From germline, CDR1 is SNHLY and CDR2 FYNNEI. V lost 7 bases to trimming and J lost 0 bases; unmatched junction nucleotides: 3.